Below, 8 T cell receptor beta chains from the same sample are listed, as sequenced in a study of PD-1 blockade in classical Hodgkin lymphoma. Sequenced by immunoSEQ multiplex PCR; TCRdb stores in-frame clones only, minus some. The table shows roughly 94,000 clones, with 85% to 95% occurring only once. Specified time point: cycle 4 day 1 (C4D1), after five to seven weeks of nivolumab. Each patient's relapse followed autologous stem cell transplantation, and brentuximab vedotin exposure varied. The input for sequencing was peripheral blood mononuclear cells (PBMCs), taken before the fourth cycle of nivolumab. The receptors were sampled from a human donor with classical Hodgkin lymphoma.

The rearrangement links TRBV13 to TRBJ2-3; no clear D. Germline-derived CDR1 and CDR2 are PRHDT and FYEKMQ (reference sequence). The CDR3 contains 14 residues. Deletions cut 5 bases from V and 1 base from J, with 10 bases between. The CDR3 region is CASSPHGGTDTQYF. For the CDR3, the DNA is TGTGCCAGCAGCCCCCATGGGGGCACAGATACGCAGTATTTT.

The rearrangement uses TRBV5-6 and TRBJ1-3, with D unclear. Germline CDR1 SGHDT, CDR2 YYEEEE. Trimming cost V 2 bases and J 1 base, with 7 bases left between them. The CDR3 is made up of 14 amino acids. The CDR3 DNA sequence: TGTGCCAGCAGCTTAAGGGAGTCTGGAAACACCATATATTTT. Amino acids: CASSLRESGNTIYF.

V gene TRBV19 combines with J gene TRBJ1-2; D remains unclear. The CDR3 consists of 15 residues. V gave up 6 bases and J gave up 3 bases, with 17 bases separating them. The germline V gene encodes CDR1 LNHDA and CDR2 SQIVND (reference sequence). The DNA of the CDR3 is TGTGCCAGTAGCTGGGATATTGGGCGGTACTATGGCTACACCTTC. Its translation: CASSWDIGRYYGYTF.

The rearrangement links TRBV6-1 to TRBJ1-5; 7 bases map to TRBD1. The length of the CDR3 is 17 residues. From germline, CDR1 is MNHNS and CDR2 SASEGT. With 2 bases clipped from V and 7 bases from J, the junction kept 14 bases outside the gene matches. The CDR3 DNA follows: TGTGCCAGCAGTGAATTTCAAGCTGACAGGGTCGGGCAGCCCCAGCATTTT. Its protein is CASSEFQADRVGQPQHF.

The rearrangement links TRBV28 to TRBJ1-2; TRBD1 might be the D (5 bases). The germline V gene encodes CDR1 MDHEN and CDR2 SYDVKM. The CDR3 length is 14 residues. The ends were cut back, 7 bases at V and 2 bases at J, with 14 bases in the middle. CDR3 sequence: CASTGPLGNYGYTF. The CDR3 nucleotides read TGTGCCAGCACAGGGCCCTTGGGAAACTATGGCTACACCTTC.

In this sample, this clone turned up a few times. The chain recombines TRBV19 with TRBJ1-5; 9 nucleotides line up with TRBD1. Germline V CDR1 and CDR2: LNHDA, SQIVND (reference sequence). The CDR3 has 13 amino acids. The ends lost 6 bases at V and 8 bases at J; junction bases unmatched: 5. This chain's CDR3 is CASRGDRVEPQHF. CDR3 bases: TGTGCCAGTAGGGGGGACAGGGTTGAGCCCCAGCATTTT.

This clone was detected once. The chain joins TRBV6-5 to TRBJ2-1; 7 bases map to TRBD2. The CDR3 covers 14 residues. V gave up 5 bases and J gave up 4 bases; unmatched junction bases: 5. Germline lookup yields CDR1 MNHEY and CDR2 SVGAGI. The DNA of the CDR3 is TGTGCCAGCAGTCCTCAGGGAGGGTACAATGAGCAGTTCTTC. Protein product: CASSPQGGYNEQFF.

The chain joins TRBV5-1 to TRBJ1-3; D not certain. CDR1 and CDR2 from the germline V gene are SGHRS and YFSETQ. V was cut by 0 bases and J by 7 bases, with 8 bases left in between. This CDR3 comprises 13 residues. CDR3 sequence: CASSLGSSNTIYF. CDR3 DNA sequence: TGCGCCAGCAGCTTGGGGTCGAGCAACACCATATATTTT.